The source of this T cell receptor beta chain is a study of blood T cell repertoires in COVID-19. Study summary: Samples taken during acute and convalescent COVID-19 were collected in the United States, Italy and Spain. In each case, the material was cDNA or gDNA derived from T cells, B-cell-depleted T cells, or PBMCs.

This clone was seen only once. This CDR3 comprises 14 residues. The trim removed 5 bases at V and 2 bases at J, leaving 6 bases unmatched. From germline, CDR1 is SEHNR and CDR2 FQNEAQ (reference sequence). In the original workflow: Amplification from reference gene primers served as the basis for estimated nucleated cell counts. The table came from immunoSEQ multiplex PCR; TCRdb's copy has only in-frame clones and leaves some out. V and J calls and clone size are as listed in that table; D and trimming were resolved from the DNA. The table shows around 170,000 clones, with about 87% occurring only once.

The TCR comes from a man in his sixties with acute or convalescent COVID-19. The sample taken for sequencing was peripheral blood. The genes are TRBV7-9 and TRBJ2-7, with 7 bases lining up with TRBD1. CDR3 DNA sequence: TGTGCCAGCAGCCCTCGACAGGGTCCCTACGAGCAGTACGTC. It is translated as CASSPRQGPYEQYV.